Below are 8 T cell receptor beta chains sequenced from a single sample in a study of shared clonotypes between healthy human individuals. Clones were sequenced by immunoSEQ multiplex PCR, and TCRdb holds only the in-frame ones, with some missing. The top ten hold more than 0.1% of the sample, which has 2 million to 2.5 million clones, 95% seen once. What was sequenced was naive CD4+ T cells sorted from blood. Subset of the sample: CD45RA+ positively selected. The receptors were sampled from a man between 18 and 35 years old in good health.

The chain couples TRBV27 to TRBJ1-5; the D gene is possibly TRBD1 (6 bases). This CDR3 spans 16 amino acids. Trimming stripped 6 bases from V and 9 bases from J, with 24 bases between. Per germline, CDR1 MNHEY and CDR2 SMNVEV (reference sequence). CDR3 DNA sequence: TGTGCCAGCAGCCCTCACCCGACAGGATGGGGAACGCCCCAGCATTTT. Translating it yields CASSPHPTGWGTPQHF.

Worth noting for this clone: The sample holds other DNA sequences that translate to the same CDR3. CDR3 loop: CASSLAGTGGEKLFF. CDR3 bases: TGTGCCAGCAGCTTGGCCGGGACAGGGGGTGAAAAACTGTTTTTT. The V gene is TRBV7-9, the J gene TRBJ1-4; TRBD1 matches at 11 bases. After removal of 3 bases from V and 7 bases from J, the junction contained 4 bases not matched to a gene. Germline CDR1 reads SEHNR; CDR2 reads FQNEAQ (reference sequence). The CDR3 sequence is 15 residues long.

The genes are TRBV5-4 and TRBJ2-1, with 12 nucleotides matching TRBD2. J was trimmed by 9 bases and V by 2 bases; bases with no gene match: 6. This CDR3 contains 15 residues. Germline loops: CDR1 SGHNT, CDR2 YYREEE (reference sequence). The CDR3 loop is CASSLPSGRASEQFF. The CDR3 DNA follows: TGTGCCAGCAGCTTACCTAGCGGGAGGGCGAGTGAGCAGTTCTTC.

V and J are TRBV10-3 and TRBJ2-1; 9 nucleotides agree with TRBD2. The germline gives CDR1 ENHRY, CDR2 SYGVKD. The V segment lost 8 bases and the J segment 6 bases; nucleotides outside the gene matches: 5. There are 13 residues in the CDR3. The CDR3 DNA sequence: TGTGCCATCGCTAGCGGGATGACCAATGAGCAGTTCTTC. Protein product: CAIASGMTNEQFF.

V gene TRBV5-6 combines with J gene TRBJ2-7; TRBD1 aligns across 8 bases. CDR3 length equals 14 residues. The V and J ends lost 5 bases and 3 bases, in that order; junction bases with no gene match: 7. Germline V gene data show CDR1 as SGHDT and CDR2 as YYEEEE. The CDR3 sequence: CASRYGQGIYEQYF. DNA of the CDR3: TGTGCCAGCAGATACGGACAGGGTATCTACGAGCAGTACTTC.

This clone was found once. The V call is TRBV18, the J call TRBJ1-1, with a possible D match to TRBD1 (6 bases). Trimming removed 3 bases from V and 10 bases from J, with 12 bases in between. CDR1 and CDR2 from the germline V gene are KGHSH and LQKENI. The CDR3 runs to 12 residues. CDR3 residues: CASSPQGKGAFF. The CDR3 nucleotides read TGTGCCAGCTCACCCCAGGGGAAGGGAGCTTTCTTT.

The J gene is TRBJ2-1, the V gene TRBV6-5; TRBD2 is a possible D gene (5 bases). Deletions cut 2 bases from V and 10 bases from J, with 12 bases between. Germline V gene data show CDR1 as MNHEY and CDR2 as SVGAGI. This CDR3 comprises 13 residues. The CDR3 reads CASSYSGSGEQFF. CDR3 nucleotides: TGTGCCAGCAGTTACAGTGGGAGCGGCGAGCAGTTCTTC.

The chain links TRBV27 to TRBJ1-1, with TRBD1 matching 8 bases. The CDR3 loop spans 15 amino acids. V shed 5 bases, J shed 4 bases, and the junction held 9 bases outside the gene matches. Germline loops: CDR1 MNHEY, CDR2 SMNVEV (reference sequence). The DNA for the CDR3 is TGTGCCAGCAGTCCCCGGACAGGGTGGGGCACTGAAGCTTTCTTT. This sequence encodes CASSPRTGWGTEAFF.